The rows below give T cell receptor beta chains drawn from one sample of a study of shared clonotypes between healthy human individuals. Here immunoSEQ multiplex PCR was the method, and the copy in TCRdb shows in-frame clones only, minus some. The table shows more than 2,000,000 clones, with more than 90% occurring only once. The sample consisted of naive CD4+ T cells sorted from blood. The receptors stem from a man between 18 and 35 years old in good health. CDR3s include the opening cysteine and the closing phenylalanine or tryptophan. Fields, in order: J gene, V gene, clone size, D gene, CDR3 protein, CDR3 DNA. D genes are given only for firm matches. Where a row states a size, it is once, few, many or the class of an expanded clone; other rows omit it.

j_call: TRBJ1-2
v_call: TRBV4-3
clone_size: .
d_call: .
cdr3_aa: CASSQDSRGLPNYGYTF
cdr3_nt: TGCGCCAGCAGCCAAGATAGTCGAGGACTGCCTAACTATGGCTACACCTTC

j_call: TRBJ2-5
v_call: TRBV10-2
clone_size: .
d_call: .
cdr3_aa: CASSFTGGGETQYF
cdr3_nt: TGCGCCAGCAGCTTCACAGGGGGGGGAGAGACCCAGTACTTC

j_call: TRBJ1-1
v_call: TRBV5-4
clone_size: .
d_call: .
cdr3_aa: CASSATGTNTEAFF
cdr3_nt: TGTGCCAGCAGCGCAACCGGTACGAACACTGAAGCTTTCTTT

j_call: TRBJ2-2
v_call: TRBV6-5
clone_size: .
d_call: TRBD2
cdr3_aa: CASSHWTSGTGELFF
cdr3_nt: TGTGCCAGCAGCCATTGGACTAGCGGGACCGGGGAGCTGTTTTTT

j_call: TRBJ1-3
v_call: TRBV5-1
clone_size: .
d_call: .
cdr3_aa: CASSPGTGNTIYF
cdr3_nt: TGCGCCAGCAGCCCTGGTACTGGAAACACCATATATTTT

j_call: TRBJ2-3
v_call: TRBV11-1
clone_size: .
d_call: .
cdr3_aa: CASSLGEADTQYF
cdr3_nt: TGTGCCAGCAGCTTAGGGGAAGCAGATACGCAGTATTTT

j_call: TRBJ2-5
v_call: TRBV11-3
clone_size: .
d_call: TRBD2
cdr3_aa: CASSLGIGRNQETQYF
cdr3_nt: TGTGCCAGCAGCTTAGGGATCGGGAGGAACCAAGAGACCCAGTACTTC

j_call: TRBJ2-2
v_call: TRBV6-1
clone_size: .
d_call: .
cdr3_aa: CASSEALPVEGGELFF
cdr3_nt: TGTGCCAGCAGTGAAGCGCTACCGGTGGAAGGAGGGGAGCTGTTTTTT

j_call: TRBJ1-5
v_call: TRBV10-2
clone_size: .
d_call: .
cdr3_aa: CASSDVGGRGNQPQHF
cdr3_nt: TGCGCCAGCAGTGATGTGGGGGGCAGGGGCAATCAGCCCCAGCATTTT

j_call: TRBJ2-7
v_call: TRBV5-6
clone_size: .
d_call: TRBD2
cdr3_aa: CASRYIAGDPSEQYF
cdr3_nt: TGTGCCAGCAGGTACATAGCGGGGGATCCCTCCGAGCAGTACTTC

j_call: TRBJ2-5
v_call: TRBV29-1
clone_size: .
d_call: TRBD1
cdr3_aa: CSASSTGKGETQYF
cdr3_nt: TGCAGCGCGTCCTCGACAGGGAAGGGGGAGACCCAGTACTTC

j_call: TRBJ1-5
v_call: TRBV2
clone_size: .
d_call: TRBD1
cdr3_aa: CASSRDRWDQPQHF
cdr3_nt: TGTGCCAGCAGTCGGGACAGGTGGGATCAGCCCCAGCATTTT

j_call: TRBJ1-2
v_call: TRBV11-2
clone_size: .
d_call: TRBD1
cdr3_aa: CASSSDRVVTLGYTF
cdr3_nt: TGTGCCAGCAGCAGCGACAGGGTAGTGACTCTTGGCTACACCTTC

j_call: TRBJ2-3
v_call: TRBV5-8
clone_size: .
d_call: .
cdr3_aa: CASSQGTDRITDTQYF
cdr3_nt: TGTGCCAGCAGCCAAGGGACTGACAGAATCACAGATACGCAGTATTTT

j_call: TRBJ2-1
v_call: TRBV29-1
clone_size: .
d_call: TRBD2
cdr3_aa: CSVEKGLAHPSRSYNEQFF
cdr3_nt: TGCAGCGTTGAGAAGGGACTAGCGCACCCCTCTCGCTCCTACAATGAGCAGTTCTTC

j_call: TRBJ1-4
v_call: TRBV19
clone_size: .
d_call: TRBD1
cdr3_aa: CATRQGSLGNEKLFF
cdr3_nt: TGTGCCACGCGACAGGGGTCACTTGGGAATGAAAAACTGTTTTTT

j_call: TRBJ1-1
v_call: TRBV25-1
clone_size: .
d_call: .
cdr3_aa: CASRTVRDTEAFF
cdr3_nt: TGTGCCAGCAGAACCGTCCGGGACACTGAAGCTTTCTTT

j_call: TRBJ2-3
v_call: TRBV7-2
clone_size: .
d_call: TRBD2
cdr3_aa: CASSFRTSGTTGTQYF
cdr3_nt: TGTGCCAGCAGCTTCCGGACTAGCGGGACTACTGGTACGCAGTATTTT

j_call: TRBJ2-7
v_call: TRBV9
clone_size: once
d_call: .
cdr3_aa: CASSRDTTTYEQYF
cdr3_nt: TGTGCCAGCAGCAGGGACACCACAACCTACGAGCAGTACTTC

j_call: TRBJ2-1
v_call: TRBV9
clone_size: .
d_call: TRBD1
cdr3_aa: CASSRQGDYNEQFF
cdr3_nt: TGTGCCAGCAGCAGACAGGGGGATTACAATGAGCAGTTCTTC

j_call: TRBJ2-7
v_call: TRBV5-1
clone_size: once
d_call: TRBD1
cdr3_aa: CASSLGGTGAYEQYF
cdr3_nt: TGCGCCAGCAGCTTGGGAGGGACAGGGGCCTACGAGCAGTACTTC

j_call: TRBJ2-5
v_call: TRBV15
clone_size: .
d_call: .
cdr3_aa: CATSNGGTGETQYF
cdr3_nt: TGTGCCACCAGCAATGGGGGAACGGGAGAGACCCAGTACTTC

j_call: TRBJ1-2
v_call: TRBV6-5
clone_size: .
d_call: TRBD1
cdr3_aa: CASSITGEIGYTF
cdr3_nt: TGTGCCAGCAGTATCACAGGGGAGATAGGCTACACCTTC

j_call: TRBJ1-1
v_call: TRBV5-6
clone_size: .
d_call: TRBD1
cdr3_aa: CASSPVIDRGVTEAFF
cdr3_nt: TGTGCCAGCAGCCCCGTAATAGACAGGGGGGTCACTGAAGCTTTCTTT

j_call: TRBJ1-4
v_call: TRBV5-8
clone_size: .
d_call: .
cdr3_aa: CASSSYRALNEKLFF
cdr3_nt: TGTGCCAGCAGCTCCTACAGGGCCCTTAATGAAAAACTGTTTTTT

j_call: TRBJ2-2
v_call: TRBV6-5
clone_size: .
d_call: .
cdr3_aa: CASGQGNSGELFF
cdr3_nt: TGTGCCAGTGGGCAGGGTAACTCCGGGGAGCTGTTTTTT

j_call: TRBJ1-5
v_call: TRBV2
clone_size: .
d_call: .
cdr3_aa: CASSEGGGYQPQHF
cdr3_nt: TGTGCCAGCAGTGAGGGGGGGGGTTATCAGCCCCAGCATTTT

j_call: TRBJ2-7
v_call: TRBV14
clone_size: .
d_call: .
cdr3_aa: CASSYRDTLVDEQYF
cdr3_nt: TGTGCCAGCAGCTATCGGGACACCCTTGTAGACGAGCAGTACTTC

j_call: TRBJ2-3
v_call: TRBV7-2
clone_size: .
d_call: TRBD2
cdr3_aa: CASRGAGWGDTQYF
cdr3_nt: TGTGCCAGCAGAGGAGCGGGATGGGGAGATACGCAGTATTTT

j_call: TRBJ2-2
v_call: TRBV5-1
clone_size: .
d_call: .
cdr3_aa: CASSLQAALLATGELFF
cdr3_nt: TGCGCCAGCAGCCTGCAGGCTGCGCTACTAGCTACCGGGGAGCTGTTTTTT

j_call: TRBJ2-1
v_call: TRBV6-5
clone_size: .
d_call: TRBD2
cdr3_aa: CASSYSIAGVGEQFF
cdr3_nt: TGTGCCAGCAGTTACTCCATAGCGGGAGTTGGGGAGCAGTTCTTC

j_call: TRBJ1-1
v_call: TRBV2
clone_size: once
d_call: TRBD1
cdr3_aa: CASLYETGASEAFF
cdr3_nt: TGTGCCAGCTTATACGAAACAGGGGCCTCCGAAGCTTTCTTT

j_call: TRBJ2-7
v_call: TRBV12-2
clone_size: .
d_call: .
cdr3_aa: CASRLARDKSYEQYF
cdr3_nt: TGTGCAAGTCGCTTAGCCCGGGACAAGTCCTACGAGCAGTACTTC

j_call: TRBJ2-7
v_call: TRBV7-2
clone_size: .
d_call: TRBD1
cdr3_aa: CASSFDRGSYEQYF
cdr3_nt: TGTGCCAGCAGCTTCGACAGGGGATCCTACGAGCAGTACTTC

j_call: TRBJ2-3
v_call: TRBV7-9
clone_size: .
d_call: .
cdr3_aa: CASSLSGNPATDTQYF
cdr3_nt: TGTGCCAGCAGCCTGTCAGGGAATCCCGCCACAGATACGCAGTATTTT

j_call: TRBJ2-7
v_call: TRBV7-6
clone_size: .
d_call: TRBD2
cdr3_aa: CATTRAGTRDEQYF
cdr3_nt: TGTGCCACCACGAGGGCCGGGACTAGGGACGAGCAGTACTTC

j_call: TRBJ1-3
v_call: TRBV5-4
clone_size: .
d_call: TRBD1
cdr3_aa: CASSLTGGAGNTIYF
cdr3_nt: TGTGCCAGCAGCCTTACAGGGGGCGCTGGAAACACCATATATTTT

j_call: TRBJ2-2
v_call: TRBV9
clone_size: .
d_call: TRBD2
cdr3_aa: CASSVGAGINTGELFF
cdr3_nt: TGTGCCAGCAGCGTAGGAGCGGGGATTAACACCGGGGAGCTGTTTTTT

j_call: TRBJ1-5
v_call: TRBV6-5
clone_size: .
d_call: TRBD1
cdr3_aa: CASRETGVNQPQHF
cdr3_nt: TGTGCCAGCAGGGAGACAGGGGTGAATCAGCCCCAGCATTTT

j_call: TRBJ2-1
v_call: TRBV7-2
clone_size: .
d_call: TRBD1
cdr3_aa: CASSSGQTYNEQFF
cdr3_nt: TGTGCCAGCAGCTCGGGACAGACCTACAATGAGCAGTTCTTC

j_call: TRBJ2-7
v_call: TRBV21-1
clone_size: once
d_call: .
cdr3_aa: CASSGRYERYF
cdr3_nt: TGTGCCAGCAGCGGCCGCTACGAGCGGTACTTC